The TCR beta chain described here comes from a study of T cells in localized non-small cell lung cancer. A note on this clone: Its antigen is not known.

The method was immunoSEQ multiplex PCR; TCRdb's version includes in-frame clones alone and lacks a portion of them. The sample consists of under 950 clones, about a fifth of them appearing once. Study results and limitations: Longer overall survival accompanied higher blood T cell density. For the top 100 tumor clones, a median about 50 also appeared in adjacent lung. Adjacent uninvolved lung tissue had the highest T cell clonality, exceeding tumor. One tumor region alone was sequenced, and heterogeneity therefore remains possible.

The CDR3 is made up of 16 amino acids. The V end lost 8 bases, the J end lost 0 bases, and 17 bases lay between the germline ends. Germline CDR1 reads MDHEN; CDR2 reads SYDVKM. The sequencing used lung tumor tissue, collected before any cancer treatment. The receptor was isolated from a man aged 35 to 69 with stage I squamous cell lung carcinoma. The chain combines TRBV28 with TRBJ2-1, with a tentative D call TRBD2 (6 bases). CDR3 sequence: CASGGLQASSYNEQFF. The CDR3 coding sequence is TGTGCCAGCGGGGGGTTACAGGCCTCCTCCTACAATGAGCAGTTCTTC.